This is a list of T cell receptor beta chains from one sample in a study of blood T cells in healthy people across ages. A single record per CDR3 protein comes from TCRdb applying MiXCR to the 5' RACE reads. The profile shows just under 900,000 distinct CDR3 sequences, 25% to 35% of them singletons. Sequencing used blood. The receptor source for this set is a woman aged 80 or older in good health. Both conserved end residues are part of each CDR3. The D gene is left open where the match is weak. Some rows have no size entry. The others give once, few or many, or a class for an expanded clone.

v_call: TRBV28; d_call: TRBD1; j_call: TRBJ2-7; clone_size: many; cdr3_aa: CATVGQGAYEQYF; cdr3_nt: TGTGCCACAGTGGGACAGGGGGCCTACGAGCAGTACTTC
v_call: TRBV20-1; d_call: NA; j_call: TRBJ2-3; clone_size: NA; cdr3_aa: CSASDTTDTQYF; cdr3_nt: TGCAGTGCTAGTGACACCACAGATACGCAGTATTTT
v_call: TRBV6-6; d_call: NA; j_call: TRBJ2-7; clone_size: few; cdr3_aa: CASSCGLSLGEPYF; cdr3_nt: TGTGCCAGCAGTTGCGGGTTATCATTAGGGGAGCCGTACTTC
v_call: TRBV6-2/TRBV6-3; d_call: TRBD1; j_call: TRBJ2-5; clone_size: NA; cdr3_aa: CASSYSRPGGETQYF; cdr3_nt: TGTGCCAGCAGTTACTCCAGGCCAGGGGGAGAGACCCAGTACTTC
v_call: TRBV14; d_call: NA; j_call: TRBJ1-2; clone_size: NA; cdr3_aa: CASSQGLGSRYGYTF; cdr3_nt: TGTGCCAGCAGCCAAGGTCTGGGGAGTAGGTATGGCTACACCTTC
v_call: TRBV11-2; d_call: TRBD2; j_call: TRBJ2-2; clone_size: few; cdr3_aa: CASSEGLAGTGELFF; cdr3_nt: TGTGCCAGCAGTGAGGGACTAGCGGGGACCGGGGAGCTGTTTTTT
v_call: TRBV4-3; d_call: TRBD1; j_call: TRBJ1-6; clone_size: NA; cdr3_aa: CASSQTQGNSPLHF; cdr3_nt: TGCGCCAGCAGCCAAACACAGGGGAATTCACCCCTCCACTTT
v_call: TRBV11-2; d_call: TRBD2; j_call: TRBJ2-3; clone_size: NA; cdr3_aa: CASSLAVSSGVNTQYF; cdr3_nt: TGTGCCAGCAGCTTAGCGGTGTCTAGCGGGGTGAATACGCAGTATTTT
v_call: TRBV6-2/TRBV6-3; d_call: NA; j_call: TRBJ1-3; clone_size: NA; cdr3_aa: CASSNDRAPGNTIYF; cdr3_nt: TGTGCCAGCAGTAACGACCGGGCCCCTGGAAACACCATATATTTT
v_call: TRBV12-3/TRBV12-4; d_call: TRBD1; j_call: TRBJ1-2; clone_size: many; cdr3_aa: CASSYTGTGFSGAHGYTF; cdr3_nt: TGTGCCAGCAGCTATACCGGGACAGGATTTAGTGGAGCACATGGCTACACCTTC
v_call: TRBV5-1; d_call: NA; j_call: TRBJ1-1; clone_size: few; cdr3_aa: CASTQFPNTEAFF; cdr3_nt: TGCGCCAGCACCCAATTCCCGAACACTGAAGCTTTCTTT
v_call: TRBV7-8; d_call: NA; j_call: TRBJ1-1; clone_size: few; cdr3_aa: CASSLIRQGGTEAFF; cdr3_nt: TGTGCCAGCAGCTTAATTCGCCAGGGAGGCACTGAAGCTTTCTTT
v_call: TRBV5-1; d_call: NA; j_call: TRBJ1-1; clone_size: NA; cdr3_aa: CASSPRGGATNTEAFF; cdr3_nt: TGCGCCAGCAGCCCTAGGGGGGGGGCAACGAACACTGAAGCTTTCTTT
v_call: TRBV2; d_call: NA; j_call: TRBJ2-3; clone_size: many; cdr3_aa: CASRRQALLDTQYF; cdr3_nt: TGTGCCAGCCGCAGACAGGCTCTCCTCGATACGCAGTATTTT
v_call: TRBV10-1; d_call: NA; j_call: TRBJ1-4; clone_size: NA; cdr3_aa: CASSEGGQFDKLFF; cdr3_nt: TGCGCCAGCAGTGAAGGCGGGCAGTTTGATAAACTGTTTTTT
v_call: TRBV3-1; d_call: NA; j_call: TRBJ1-2; clone_size: many; cdr3_aa: CASSPKPGSYGYTF; cdr3_nt: TGTGCCAGCAGCCCTAAGCCGGGGAGCTATGGCTACACCTTC
v_call: TRBV7-9; d_call: NA; j_call: TRBJ1-5; clone_size: few; cdr3_aa: CASSLGGRGSNQPQHF; cdr3_nt: TGTGCCAGCAGCTTAGGAGGGCGCGGGAGCAATCAGCCCCAGCATTTT
v_call: TRBV20-1; d_call: NA; j_call: TRBJ2-2; clone_size: few; cdr3_aa: CSASGTNTGELFF; cdr3_nt: TGCAGTGCTAGCGGGACGAACACCGGGGAGCTGTTTTTT
v_call: TRBV20-1; d_call: TRBD1; j_call: TRBJ1-6; clone_size: NA; cdr3_aa: CSASQDRTEPLHF; cdr3_nt: TGCAGTGCTTCCCAGGACAGGACGGAGCCCCTCCACTTT
v_call: TRBV20-1; d_call: TRBD1; j_call: TRBJ1-2; clone_size: many; cdr3_aa: CSVQGRGYGYTF; cdr3_nt: TGCAGTGTACAGGGGAGGGGCTATGGCTACACCTTC
v_call: TRBV12-3/TRBV12-4; d_call: NA; j_call: TRBJ1-1; clone_size: NA; cdr3_aa: CASSSKGWAEAFF; cdr3_nt: TGTGCCAGCAGTTCAAAGGGCTGGGCTGAAGCTTTCTTT
v_call: TRBV6-6; d_call: NA; j_call: TRBJ1-2; clone_size: NA; cdr3_aa: CATTRGERYTF; cdr3_nt: TGTGCTACCACGCGGGGGGAAAGATACACCTTC
v_call: TRBV14; d_call: NA; j_call: TRBJ2-2; clone_size: NA; cdr3_aa: CASSQVLNTGELFF; cdr3_nt: TGTGCCAGCAGCCAAGTCTTAAACACCGGGGAGCTGTTTTTT
v_call: TRBV11-2; d_call: NA; j_call: TRBJ1-6; clone_size: NA; cdr3_aa: CASSLIGFEVLHF; cdr3_nt: TGTGCCAGCAGCTTAATAGGGTTTGAGGTCCTCCACTTT
v_call: TRBV21-1; d_call: NA; j_call: TRBJ2-7; clone_size: few; cdr3_aa: CATRGRGRESYEQYF; cdr3_nt: TGTGCCACAAGGGGCAGGGGTAGGGAATCCTACGAGCAGTACTTC
v_call: TRBV9; d_call: NA; j_call: TRBJ1-4; clone_size: many; cdr3_aa: CASSGTDGAFEKLFF; cdr3_nt: TGTGCCAGCAGCGGGACAGACGGCGCCTTTGAAAAACTGTTTTTT
v_call: TRBV9; d_call: TRBD2; j_call: TRBJ2-1; clone_size: NA; cdr3_aa: CASSTRTSQGFNEQFF; cdr3_nt: TGTGCCAGCAGCACCCGGACTAGTCAAGGTTTCAATGAGCAGTTCTTC
v_call: TRBV28; d_call: NA; j_call: TRBJ1-4; clone_size: NA; cdr3_aa: CASSTTPLPREKLFF; cdr3_nt: TGTGCCAGCAGTACAACCCCACTACCGAGGGAAAAACTGTTTTTT
v_call: TRBV15; d_call: NA; j_call: TRBJ2-7; clone_size: NA; cdr3_aa: CATSQEFSYEQYF; cdr3_nt: TGTGCCACCAGCCAGGAGTTCTCCTACGAGCAGTACTTC
v_call: TRBV3-1; d_call: NA; j_call: TRBJ1-2; clone_size: many; cdr3_aa: CASSQSPFFGYTF; cdr3_nt: TGTGCCAGCAGCCAATCCCCATTTTTCGGCTACACCTTC
v_call: TRBV7-2; d_call: TRBD2; j_call: TRBJ2-3; clone_size: many; cdr3_aa: CASSFKTSGGADTQYF; cdr3_nt: TGTGCCAGCAGCTTTAAGACTAGCGGGGGGGCAGATACGCAGTATTTT
v_call: TRBV30; d_call: NA; j_call: TRBJ2-5; clone_size: NA; cdr3_aa: CAWSVRISRLHQETQYF; cdr3_nt: TGTGCCTGGAGTGTAAGGATTAGTAGGTTACATCAAGAGACCCAGTACTTC
v_call: TRBV7-9; d_call: NA; j_call: TRBJ1-1; clone_size: few; cdr3_aa: CASSSTTTPDTEAFF; cdr3_nt: TGTGCCAGCAGCTCGACAACGACCCCGGACACTGAAGCTTTCTTT
v_call: TRBV18; d_call: NA; j_call: TRBJ2-2; clone_size: NA; cdr3_aa: CASSPPFSGANTGELFF; cdr3_nt: TGTGCCAGCTCACCACCTTTTTCGGGGGCAAACACCGGGGAGCTGTTTTTT
v_call: TRBV4-3; d_call: TRBD1; j_call: TRBJ1-1; clone_size: NA; cdr3_aa: CAGSQDRAAEAFF; cdr3_nt: TGCGCCGGCAGCCAAGACAGGGCGGCTGAAGCTTTCTTT
v_call: TRBV4-3; d_call: NA; j_call: TRBJ2-7; clone_size: many; cdr3_aa: CASSQGEGDVNEQYF; cdr3_nt: TGCGCCAGCAGCCAGGGAGAGGGGGACGTGAACGAGCAGTACTTC
v_call: TRBV4-1; d_call: TRBD2; j_call: TRBJ2-5; clone_size: NA; cdr3_aa: CASGQAGLAVGETQYF; cdr3_nt: TGCGCCAGCGGCCAGGCCGGACTAGCGGTCGGAGAGACCCAGTACTTC
v_call: TRBV19; d_call: NA; j_call: TRBJ1-2; clone_size: NA; cdr3_aa: CASSISRQSDGYTF; cdr3_nt: TGTGCCAGTAGTATTAGCCGCCAGAGCGATGGCTACACCTTC
v_call: TRBV7-8; d_call: NA; j_call: TRBJ1-5; clone_size: NA; cdr3_aa: CASSPVRLFSNQPQHF; cdr3_nt: TGTGCCAGCAGCCCAGTGAGGCTATTCAGCAATCAGCCCCAGCATTTT
v_call: TRBV6-6; d_call: TRBD2; j_call: TRBJ2-7; clone_size: many; cdr3_aa: CASSPGLAGAYEQYF; cdr3_nt: TGTGCCAGCAGCCCCGGGCTAGCGGGGGCCTACGAGCAGTACTTC
v_call: TRBV18; d_call: NA; j_call: TRBJ1-4; clone_size: NA; cdr3_aa: CASPPGSEKLFF; cdr3_nt: TGTGCCAGCCCGCCCGGCAGTGAAAAACTGTTTTTT
v_call: TRBV25-1; d_call: TRBD2; j_call: TRBJ2-5; clone_size: NA; cdr3_aa: CAGRGLAGETQYF; cdr3_nt: TGTGCCGGCAGAGGACTAGCGGGGGAGACCCAGTACTTC
v_call: TRBV5-4; d_call: NA; j_call: TRBJ2-4; clone_size: few; cdr3_aa: CASSSRENIQYF; cdr3_nt: TGTGCCAGCAGCTCAAGGGAGAACATTCAGTACTTC
v_call: TRBV5-1; d_call: NA; j_call: TRBJ1-2; clone_size: few; cdr3_aa: CASSLAQRGKYGYTF; cdr3_nt: TGCGCCAGCAGCTTGGCACAAAGGGGGAAATATGGCTACACCTTC
v_call: TRBV6-2/TRBV6-3; d_call: NA; j_call: TRBJ1-1; clone_size: NA; cdr3_aa: CASSYLRLLNTEAFF; cdr3_nt: TGTGCCAGCAGTTACTTAAGACTATTGAACACTGAAGCTTTCTTT
v_call: TRBV12-3/TRBV12-4; d_call: NA; j_call: TRBJ1-5; clone_size: few; cdr3_aa: CASSLAFPGDQPQHF; cdr3_nt: TGTGCCAGCAGTTTAGCGTTCCCCGGGGATCAGCCCCAGCATTTT
v_call: TRBV6-6; d_call: NA; j_call: TRBJ1-1; clone_size: NA; cdr3_aa: CASRQTAMNTEAFF; cdr3_nt: TGTGCCAGCAGACAGACAGCCATGAACACTGAAGCTTTCTTT
v_call: TRBV2; d_call: TRBD2; j_call: TRBJ2-1; clone_size: many; cdr3_aa: CASSEPLGSGTYNEQFF; cdr3_nt: TGTGCCAGCAGTGAACCCCTCGGTAGCGGGACCTACAATGAGCAGTTCTTC
v_call: TRBV3-1; d_call: TRBD1; j_call: TRBJ1-2; clone_size: many; cdr3_aa: CASSEVGTGGYTF; cdr3_nt: TGTGCCAGCAGCGAAGTCGGGACAGGAGGCTACACCTTC
v_call: TRBV7-2; d_call: TRBD1; j_call: TRBJ2-1; clone_size: many; cdr3_aa: CASSLSGTGINEQFF; cdr3_nt: TGTGCCAGCAGCTTATCCGGGACAGGGATAAATGAGCAGTTCTTC
v_call: TRBV12-3/TRBV12-4; d_call: NA; j_call: TRBJ1-1; clone_size: many; cdr3_aa: CASSSLRANTEAFF; cdr3_nt: TGTGCCAGCAGTTCTCTGCGGGCAAACACTGAAGCTTTCTTT
v_call: TRBV20-1; d_call: TRBD1; j_call: TRBJ1-4; clone_size: few; cdr3_aa: CSAMGQGGANEKLFF; cdr3_nt: TGCAGTGCTATGGGACAGGGGGGGGCTAATGAAAAACTGTTTTTT
v_call: TRBV9; d_call: TRBD2; j_call: TRBJ2-2; clone_size: NA; cdr3_aa: CASSQTSGGSTGELFF; cdr3_nt: TGTGCCAGCAGCCAGACTAGCGGGGGTAGCACCGGGGAGCTGTTTTTT
v_call: TRBV7-2; d_call: NA; j_call: TRBJ2-2; clone_size: NA; cdr3_aa: CASSLTLPAANTGELFF; cdr3_nt: TGTGCCAGCAGCTTAACTCTCCCGGCGGCTAACACCGGGGAGCTGTTTTTT
v_call: TRBV7-8; d_call: TRBD1; j_call: TRBJ1-6; clone_size: few; cdr3_aa: CASSFGGQGGFSPLHF; cdr3_nt: TGTGCCAGCAGCTTCGGGGGACAGGGGGGTTTTTCACCCCTCCACTTT
v_call: TRBV9; d_call: TRBD2; j_call: TRBJ2-5; clone_size: many; cdr3_aa: CASSVETSGETQYF; cdr3_nt: TGTGCCAGCAGCGTAGAAACTAGCGGGGAGACCCAGTACTTC
v_call: TRBV20-1; d_call: NA; j_call: TRBJ2-1; clone_size: once; cdr3_aa: CSARDLEQFF; cdr3_nt: TGTAGTGCTAGAGATCTCGAGCAGTTCTTC
v_call: TRBV12-3/TRBV12-4; d_call: NA; j_call: TRBJ1-2; clone_size: many; cdr3_aa: CASSLSSTNYGYTF; cdr3_nt: TGTGCCAGCAGTTTAAGTAGTACTAACTATGGCTACACCTTC
v_call: TRBV20-1; d_call: NA; j_call: TRBJ2-3; clone_size: many; cdr3_aa: CSASNRAHGTDTQYF; cdr3_nt: TGCAGTGCTAGTAATAGGGCTCACGGCACAGATACGCAGTATTTT
v_call: TRBV20-1; d_call: NA; j_call: TRBJ2-1; clone_size: NA; cdr3_aa: CSANLDRAYNEQFF; cdr3_nt: TGCAGTGCTAATCTGGACAGAGCCTACAATGAGCAGTTCTTC